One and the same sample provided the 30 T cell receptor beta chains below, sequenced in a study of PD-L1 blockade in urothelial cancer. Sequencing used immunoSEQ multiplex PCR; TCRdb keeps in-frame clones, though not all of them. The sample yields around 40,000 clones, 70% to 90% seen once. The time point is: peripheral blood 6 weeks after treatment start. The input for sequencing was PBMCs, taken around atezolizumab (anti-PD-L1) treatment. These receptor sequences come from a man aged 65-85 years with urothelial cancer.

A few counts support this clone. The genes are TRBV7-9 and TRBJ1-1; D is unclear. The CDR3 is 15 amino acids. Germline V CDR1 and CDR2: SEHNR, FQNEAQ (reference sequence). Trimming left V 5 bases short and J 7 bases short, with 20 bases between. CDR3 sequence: CASSETPAGSIEAFF. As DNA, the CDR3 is TGTGCCAGCAGCGAGACACCAGCGGGGAGTATTGAAGCTTTCTTT.

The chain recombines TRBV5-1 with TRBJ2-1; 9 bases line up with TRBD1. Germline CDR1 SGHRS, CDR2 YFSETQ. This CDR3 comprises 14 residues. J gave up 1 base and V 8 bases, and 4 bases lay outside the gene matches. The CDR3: CARDDRGSYNEQFF. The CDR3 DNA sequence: TGCGCCAGAGATGACAGGGGGTCCTACAATGAGCAGTTCTTC.

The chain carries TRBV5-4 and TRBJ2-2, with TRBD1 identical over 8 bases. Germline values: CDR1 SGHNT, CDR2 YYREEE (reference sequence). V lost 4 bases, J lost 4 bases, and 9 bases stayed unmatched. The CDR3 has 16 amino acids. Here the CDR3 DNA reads TGTGCCAGCAGCCTTAGGACAGGGTCGGGCACCGGGGAGCTGTTTTTT. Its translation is CASSLRTGSGTGELFF.

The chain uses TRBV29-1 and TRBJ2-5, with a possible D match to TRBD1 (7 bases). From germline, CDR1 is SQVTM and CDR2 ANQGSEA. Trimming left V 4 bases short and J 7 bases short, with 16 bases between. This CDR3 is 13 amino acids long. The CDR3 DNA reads TGCAGCGTTGTAGGGGACTCAGGGGGGACCCAGTACTTC. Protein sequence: CSVVGDSGGTQYF.

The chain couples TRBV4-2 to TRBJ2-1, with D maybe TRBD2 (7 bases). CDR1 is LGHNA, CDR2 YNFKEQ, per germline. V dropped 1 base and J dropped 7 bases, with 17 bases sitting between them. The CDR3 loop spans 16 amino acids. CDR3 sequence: CASSQGGRGPANEQFF. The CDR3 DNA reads TGTGCCAGCAGCCAAGGAGGGCGGGGGCCCGCGAATGAGCAGTTCTTC.

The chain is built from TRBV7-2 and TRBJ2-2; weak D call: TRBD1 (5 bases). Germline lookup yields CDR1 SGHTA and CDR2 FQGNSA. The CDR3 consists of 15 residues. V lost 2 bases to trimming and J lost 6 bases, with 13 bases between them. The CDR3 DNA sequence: TGTGCCAGCAGCTTAAGTACAGGCACGCCCGGGGAGCTGTTTTTT. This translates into CASSLSTGTPGELFF.

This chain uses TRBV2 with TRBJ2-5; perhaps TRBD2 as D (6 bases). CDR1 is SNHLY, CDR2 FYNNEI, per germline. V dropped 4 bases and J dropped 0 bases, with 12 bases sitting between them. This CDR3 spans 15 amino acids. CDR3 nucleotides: TGTGCCAGCAGTGCCGGGACTTCGTACCAAGAGACCCAGTACTTC. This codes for CASSAGTSYQETQYF.

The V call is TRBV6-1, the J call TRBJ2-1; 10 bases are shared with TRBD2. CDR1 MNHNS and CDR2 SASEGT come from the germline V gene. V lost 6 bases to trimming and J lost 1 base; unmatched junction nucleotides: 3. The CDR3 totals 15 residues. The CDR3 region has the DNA TGTGCCAGCAGGGCTAGCGGGGGTTCCTACAATGAGCAGTTCTTC. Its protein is CASRASGGSYNEQFF.

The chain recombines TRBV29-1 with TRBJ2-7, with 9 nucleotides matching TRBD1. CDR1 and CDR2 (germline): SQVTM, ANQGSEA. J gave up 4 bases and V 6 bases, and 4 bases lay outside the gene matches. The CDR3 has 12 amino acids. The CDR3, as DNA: TGCAGCGTCTCCGGGACAGGGTACGAGCAGTACTTC. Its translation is CSVSGTGYEQYF.

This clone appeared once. As DNA, the CDR3 is TGCGCCAGCAGTTTAGCGGGAGGGCAGATGAATGAGCAGTTCTTC. Translation gives CASSLAGGQMNEQFF. This rearrangement joins TRBV10-1 to TRBJ2-1, with TRBD2 matching 11 bases. Germline V gives CDR1 WNHNN, CDR2 SYGVQD (reference sequence). V dropped 5 bases and J dropped 7; count of bases not matched to a gene: 7. The CDR3 runs 15 residues.

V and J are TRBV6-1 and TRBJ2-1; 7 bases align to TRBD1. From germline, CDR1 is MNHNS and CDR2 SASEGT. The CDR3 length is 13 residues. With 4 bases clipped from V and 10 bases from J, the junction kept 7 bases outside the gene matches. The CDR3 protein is CASSATGDREQFF. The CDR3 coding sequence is TGTGCCAGCAGTGCTACAGGGGATCGGGAGCAGTTCTTC.

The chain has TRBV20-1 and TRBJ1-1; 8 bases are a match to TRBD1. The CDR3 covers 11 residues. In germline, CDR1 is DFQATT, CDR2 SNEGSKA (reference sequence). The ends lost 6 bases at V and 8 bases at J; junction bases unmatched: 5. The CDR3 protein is CSAHRGREAFF. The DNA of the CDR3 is TGCAGTGCGCACAGGGGGAGGGAAGCTTTCTTT.

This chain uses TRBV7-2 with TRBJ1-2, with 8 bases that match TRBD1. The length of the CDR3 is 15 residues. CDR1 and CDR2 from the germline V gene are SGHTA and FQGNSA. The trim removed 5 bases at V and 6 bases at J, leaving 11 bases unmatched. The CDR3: CASSRGQGVVDGYTF. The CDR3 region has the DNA TGTGCCAGCAGCCGAGGACAGGGAGTGGTGGATGGCTACACCTTC.

The CDR3 sequence: CASSTGRGYEQYF. The CDR3 nucleotides read TGTGCCAGCAGCACAGGGAGGGGGTACGAGCAGTACTTC. The V and J genes are TRBV7-2 and TRBJ2-7; weak D call: TRBD2 (7 bases). V was pared by 5 bases and J by 4 bases, with 12 bases between. This CDR3 region has 13 residues. Germline loops: CDR1 SGHTA, CDR2 FQGNSA.

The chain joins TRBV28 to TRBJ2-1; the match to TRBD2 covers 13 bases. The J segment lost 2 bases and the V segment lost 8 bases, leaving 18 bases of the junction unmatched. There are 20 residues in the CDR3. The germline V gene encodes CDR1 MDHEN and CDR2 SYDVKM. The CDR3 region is CASLLQGLAGIRGTYNEQFF. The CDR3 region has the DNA TGTGCCAGCCTCCTCCAGGGACTAGCGGGAATAAGGGGTACCTACAATGAGCAGTTCTTC. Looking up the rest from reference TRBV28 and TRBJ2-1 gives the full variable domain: DVKVTQSSRYLVKRTGEKVFLECVQDMDHENMFWYRQDPGLGLRLIYFSYDVKMKEKGDIPEGYSVSREKKERFSLILESASTNQTSMYLCASLLQGLAGIRGTYNEQFFGPGTRLTVL.

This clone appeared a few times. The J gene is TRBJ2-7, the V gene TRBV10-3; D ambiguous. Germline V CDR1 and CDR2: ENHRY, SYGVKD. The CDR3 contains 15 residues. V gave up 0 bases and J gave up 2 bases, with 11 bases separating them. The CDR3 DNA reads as TGTGCCATCAGTGAGTCAGGCAACAGACCCTACGAGCAGTACTTC. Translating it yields CAISESGNRPYEQYF.

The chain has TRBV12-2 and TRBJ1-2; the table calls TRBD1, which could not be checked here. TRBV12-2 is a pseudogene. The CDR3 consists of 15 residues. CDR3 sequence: CASRSKKGGARGYTF. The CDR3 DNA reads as TGTGCAAGTCGCTCCAAAAAGGGTGGGGCGCGGGGCTACACCTTC.

The CDR3 reads CASSPSRGGYNEQFF. As DNA, the CDR3 is TGTGCCAGCAGCCCCTCGCGGGGGGGGTACAATGAGCAGTTCTTC. The chain has TRBV6-1 and TRBJ2-1; TRBD2 agrees at 9 bases. Germline V gives CDR1 MNHNS, CDR2 SASEGT. This CDR3 is built from 15 residues. The V and J ends lost 6 bases and 4 bases, in that order; junction bases with no gene match: 7.

In DNA form, the CDR3 reads TGTGCCAGCAGCCAAGGCGAGGATCCGACTAATGAAAAACTGTTTTTT. It codes for CASSQGEDPTNEKLFF. The chain joins TRBV4-2 to TRBJ1-4, with unresolved D. This CDR3 has 16 amino acids. V shed 1 base and J shed 2 bases, with 11 bases lying between them. CDR1 LGHNA and CDR2 YNFKEQ come from the germline V gene.

The CDR3 loop reads CASSIVASVIEQFF. The CDR3 bases are TGTGCCAGTAGTATAGTGGCTAGCGTCATTGAGCAGTTCTTC. The chain joins TRBV19 to TRBJ2-1; D might be TRBD2 (6 bases). Germline-derived CDR1 and CDR2 are LNHDA and SQIVND (reference sequence). With 1 base removed from V and 9 bases from J, the gap between germline ends came to 13 bases. The CDR3 runs to 14 residues.

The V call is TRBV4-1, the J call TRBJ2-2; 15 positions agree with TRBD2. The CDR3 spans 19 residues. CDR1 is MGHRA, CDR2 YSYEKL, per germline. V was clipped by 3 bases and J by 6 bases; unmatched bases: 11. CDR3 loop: CASSQGGLAGGLSSGELFF. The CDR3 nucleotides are TGCGCCAGCAGCCAGGGGGGACTAGCGGGAGGTCTTTCGTCCGGGGAGCTGTTTTTT.

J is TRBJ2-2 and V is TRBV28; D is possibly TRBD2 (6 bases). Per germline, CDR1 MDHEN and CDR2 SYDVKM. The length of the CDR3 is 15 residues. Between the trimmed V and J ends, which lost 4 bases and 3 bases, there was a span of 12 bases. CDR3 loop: CASSSGEDHTGELFF. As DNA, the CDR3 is TGTGCCAGCAGTTCCGGGGAGGACCACACCGGGGAGCTGTTTTTT.

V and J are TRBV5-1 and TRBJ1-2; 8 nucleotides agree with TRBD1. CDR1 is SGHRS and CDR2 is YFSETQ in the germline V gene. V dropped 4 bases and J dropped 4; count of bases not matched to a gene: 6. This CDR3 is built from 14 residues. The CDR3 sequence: CASSETGDAYGYTF. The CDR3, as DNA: TGCGCCAGCAGCGAGACAGGGGATGCCTATGGCTACACCTTC.

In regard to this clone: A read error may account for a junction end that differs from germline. The CDR3 DNA follows: TGTGCTAGCAGCAGGACTAGCGGCCTCACAGATACGCAGTATTTT. Translating gives CASSRTSGLTDTQYF. The chain combines TRBV7-7 with TRBJ2-3, with 10 bases aligning to TRBD2. Germline V CDR1 and CDR2: SSHAT, FNYEAQ (reference sequence). The CDR3 has 15 amino acids.

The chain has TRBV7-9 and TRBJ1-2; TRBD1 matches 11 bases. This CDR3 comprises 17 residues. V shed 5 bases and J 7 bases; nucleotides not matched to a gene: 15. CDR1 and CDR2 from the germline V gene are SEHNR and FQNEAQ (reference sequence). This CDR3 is CASSIGQGALGLSGYTF. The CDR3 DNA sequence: TGTGCCAGCAGCATCGGACAGGGGGCTTTGGGATTGAGTGGCTACACCTTC. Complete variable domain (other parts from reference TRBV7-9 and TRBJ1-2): DTGVSQNPRHKITKRGQNVTFRCDPISEHNRLYWYRQTLGQGPEFLTYFQNEAQLEKSRLLSDRFSAERPKGSFSTLEIQRTEQGDSAMYLCASSIGQGALGLSGYTFGSGTRLTVV.

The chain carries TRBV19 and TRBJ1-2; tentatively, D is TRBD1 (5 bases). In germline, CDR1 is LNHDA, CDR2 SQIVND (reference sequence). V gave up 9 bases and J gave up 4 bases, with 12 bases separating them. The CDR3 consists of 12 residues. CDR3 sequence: CASTPGIYGYTF. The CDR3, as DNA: TGTGCCAGCACCCCAGGGATCTATGGCTACACCTTC.

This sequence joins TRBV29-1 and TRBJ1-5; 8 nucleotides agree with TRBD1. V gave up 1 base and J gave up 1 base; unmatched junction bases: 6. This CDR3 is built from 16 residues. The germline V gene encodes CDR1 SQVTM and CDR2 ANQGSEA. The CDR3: CSVEVGTGGSNQPQHF. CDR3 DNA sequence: TGCAGCGTTGAAGTGGGCACAGGGGGAAGCAATCAGCCCCAGCATTTT.

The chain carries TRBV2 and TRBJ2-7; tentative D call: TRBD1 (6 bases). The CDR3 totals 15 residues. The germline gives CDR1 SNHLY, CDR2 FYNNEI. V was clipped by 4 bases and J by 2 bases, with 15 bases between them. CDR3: CASSVGTPLTYEQYF. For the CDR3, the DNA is TGTGCCAGCAGTGTCGGGACACCACTAACCTACGAGCAGTACTTC.

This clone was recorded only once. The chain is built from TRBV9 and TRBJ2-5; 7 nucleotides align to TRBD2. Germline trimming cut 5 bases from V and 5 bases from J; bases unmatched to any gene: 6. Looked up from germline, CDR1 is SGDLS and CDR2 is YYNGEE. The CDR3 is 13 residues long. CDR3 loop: CASSLGLGETQYF. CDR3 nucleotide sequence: TGTGCCAGCAGTCTAGGACTAGGCGAGACCCAGTACTTC.

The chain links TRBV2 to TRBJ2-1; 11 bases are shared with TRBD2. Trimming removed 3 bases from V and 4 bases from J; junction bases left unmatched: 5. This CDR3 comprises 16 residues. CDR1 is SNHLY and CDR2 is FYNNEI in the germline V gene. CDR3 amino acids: CASSERTSGRYNEQFF. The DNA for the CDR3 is TGTGCCAGCAGTGAGCGGACTAGCGGGCGATACAATGAGCAGTTCTTC. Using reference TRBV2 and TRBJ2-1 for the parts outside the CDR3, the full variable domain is EPEVTQTPSHQVTQMGQEVILRCVPISNHLYFYWYRQILGQKVEFLVSFYNNEISEKSEIFDDQFSVERPDGSNFTLKIRSTKLEDSAMYFCASSERTSGRYNEQFFGPGTRLTVL.